The source of this TCR beta chain is a study of naive and memory T cell subsets. Findings and caveats of the study: More TCRs at tuberculin sites were read as hypersensitivity T cell infiltration. Both skin biopsy types reportedly yielded TCRs, tuberculin sites far more.

The CDR3 extends over 20 amino acids. The ends lost 1 base at V and 1 base at J; junction bases unmatched: 17. The germline gives CDR1 LGHNA, CDR2 YSLEER. Described treatment: skin biopsy from PPD injection site in Mantoux-positive individual. An oligonucleotide containing a UMI was ligated to the 3' end of TCR cDNA. Individuals with a positive Mantoux test gave biopsies from PPD-injected skin. Unsorted total RNA, about 1 to 1000 ng, was DNase treated before reverse transcription. The SP2 primer and nested alpha and beta constant region primers amplified ligated cDNA in four rounds. TCRdb ran MiXCR on the UMI-ligation and nested PCR reads and lists one entry per CDR3 protein. The table lists about 14,000 distinct CDR3 sequences, about 5% of them singletons. The sample holds many counts of this clonotype. Its specificity is unknown.

Source: skin, taken from a tuberculin skin test site. This receptor was identified in an adult in good health. The chain employs TRBV4-3 and TRBJ2-5; 8 bases line up with TRBD2. CDR3 sequence: CASSQVKPRGGDNFQETQYF. The CDR3 region has the DNA TGCGCCAGCAGCCAAGTAAAACCCCGGGGGGGGGATAACTTCCAAGAGACCCAGTACTTC.